Below are 10 T cell receptor beta chains sequenced from a single sample in a study of control samples from healthy donors and cancer patients (dated by TCRdb to between 2020 and 2021). The protocol used for the library was the immunoSEQ multiplex PCR assay. The source is immuneACCESS, and TCRdb retained only in-frame sequences with V and J called. Part of the clones is not carried over; for the studies checked, unresolved V genes explain less than half of this, and the remainder is unexplained. The sample contains 90,000 or so clones, roughly nine tenths of them found a single time. The ten largest make up 8.5% to 10% of the sample. Sample: PBMCs. These receptors came from a woman aged 50 to 60 with colorectal cancer.

The V and J genes are TRBV5-1 and TRBJ2-1, with unresolved D. The germline CDR1 and CDR2 sequences are SGHRS and YFSETQ. Trimming cost V 2 bases and J 0 bases, with 6 bases left between them. The CDR3 covers 14 residues. CDR3 coding DNA: TGCGCCAGCAGCTTCCAGAGCTCCTACAATGAGCAGTTCTTC. This sequence encodes CASSFQSSYNEQFF.

This sequence joins TRBV5-1 and TRBJ1-4; the D is unclear. The V end lost 4 bases, the J end lost 7 bases, and 17 bases lay between the germline ends. Germline-derived CDR1 and CDR2 are SGHRS and YFSETQ. This CDR3 has 15 residues. The DNA for the CDR3 is TGCGCCAGCAGCCCATCTCCCACAGAGTTTGAAAAACTGTTTTTT. This codes for CASSPSPTEFEKLFF.

In its sample, this clone was seen a few times. This chain links TRBV25-1 with TRBJ1-6; 9 bases are shared with TRBD1. CDR1 is MGHDK and CDR2 is SYGVNS in the germline V gene. The CDR3 extends over 15 amino acids. With V trimmed by 4 bases and J by 9 bases, 7 bases remained unmatched. CDR3 loop: CASSAGQGGSSPLHF. DNA of the CDR3: TGTGCCAGCAGTGCGGGACAGGGCGGCAGTTCACCCCTCCACTTT. Based on the CDR3 plus reference TRBV25-1 and TRBJ1-6, the full variable domain is EADIYQTPRYLVIGTGKKITLECSQTMGHDKMYWYQQDPGMELHLIHYSYGVNSTEKGDLSSESTVSRIRTEHFPLTLESARPSHTSQYLCASSAGQGGSSPLHFGNGTRLTVT.

J is TRBJ2-1 and V is TRBV7-9, with TRBD1 matching 7 bases. The CDR3 consists of 13 residues. From germline, CDR1 is SEHNR and CDR2 FQNEAQ (reference sequence). J was trimmed by 7 bases and V by 4 bases; bases with no gene match: 4. The CDR3 reads CASSSTGTNEQFF. The CDR3 region has the DNA TGTGCCAGCAGCTCGACAGGGACGAATGAGCAGTTCTTC.

This clone was recorded once. V gene TRBV19 combines with J gene TRBJ1-3, with no clear D. The CDR3 runs to 15 residues. Per the germline V gene, CDR1 is LNHDA and CDR2 is SQIVND (reference sequence). Trimming shortened V by 5 bases and J by 4 bases, and 15 bases separated the two germline ends. The CDR3 loop is CASSPRLGSGNTIYF. CDR3 coding DNA: TGTGCCAGTAGTCCCCGTTTGGGGTCAGGAAACACCATATATTTT.

The V call is TRBV9, the J call TRBJ2-2; D is unresolved. The CDR3 covers 15 residues. Germline CDR1 is SGDLS and CDR2 is YYNGEE. Trimming took off 2 bases at V and 1 base at J, with 9 bases between the two ends. This CDR3 is CASSVWFGNTGELFF. CDR3 sequence (DNA): TGTGCCAGCAGCGTGTGGTTCGGGAACACCGGGGAGCTGTTTTTT.

The J gene is TRBJ1-6, the V gene TRBV6-2 or TRBV6-3; D ambiguous. The CDR3 covers 16 residues. V shed 5 bases and J shed 6 bases, with 17 bases lying between them. Germline V gives CDR1 MNHEY, CDR2 SVGEGT. CDR3 DNA sequence: TGTGCCAGCAGTAGAGACCCGGGTGCCGGTAATTCACCCCTCCACTTT. Protein sequence: CASSRDPGAGNSPLHF.

The chain carries TRBV27 and TRBJ2-2; 12 positions agree with TRBD2. Germline V CDR1 and CDR2: MNHEY, SMNVEV (reference sequence). There are 18 residues in the CDR3. V lost 2 bases and J lost 1; bases outside the gene matches: 5. CDR3 coding DNA: TGTGCCAGCAGTTTAAGGCTAGCGGGGGGGCGGAACACCGGGGAGCTGTTTTTT. The encoded protein is CASSLRLAGGRNTGELFF.

This clone was detected once. V and J are TRBV18 and TRBJ1-2; a possible D gene is TRBD1 (5 bases). Trimming stripped 0 bases from V and 4 bases from J, with 9 bases between. This CDR3 comprises 14 residues. Germline loops: CDR1 KGHSH, CDR2 LQKENI. CDR3 coding DNA: TGTGCCAGCTCACCACCAGCAGGGCCCTATGGCTACACCTTC. Amino acids: CASSPPAGPYGYTF.

V and J are TRBV7-9 and TRBJ1-5; tentative D call: TRBD1 (5 bases). Germline CDR1 is SEHNR and CDR2 is FQNEAQ (reference sequence). This CDR3 is 13 amino acids long. Trimming took off 5 bases at V and 7 bases at J, with 12 bases between the two ends. In nucleotides, the CDR3 is TGTGCCAGCAGCCGCGGGGCTGCGCAGCCCCAGCATTTT. Its protein product is CASSRGAAQPQHF.